The 27 T cell receptor beta chains below come from one sample, sequenced in a study of shared clonotypes between healthy human individuals. The method was immunoSEQ multiplex PCR; TCRdb's version includes in-frame clones alone and lacks a portion of them. The sample includes some 1.1 million clones, approximately 80% of them seen just once. The specimen sequenced was memory CD4+ T cells from PBMCs. Specified subset: CD45RA-negative fraction. These receptors were taken from a man aged 18 to 29 in good health. Some clones in this sample may be carry-over from other donors' samples.

The CDR3 DNA reads as TGTGCCAGCAGTTCCCACAGGGGATGGGATGAAAAACTGTTTTTT. Its translation is CASSSHRGWDEKLFF. J is TRBJ1-4 and V is TRBV6-5; 7 bases fit TRBD1. The CDR3 is 15 amino acids. Germline values: CDR1 MNHEY, CDR2 SVGAGI. V was clipped by 4 bases and J by 6 bases; unmatched bases: 8.

The chain joins TRBV10-3 to TRBJ1-2; D remains unclear. Germline loops: CDR1 ENHRY, CDR2 SYGVKD. This CDR3 contains 14 residues. The V end was cut by 6 bases, the J end by 4 bases, with 15 bases between. The CDR3 DNA sequence: TGTGCCATCAGGGGAACCGACGGACCCTATGGCTACACCTTC. This encodes CAIRGTDGPYGYTF.

CDR3 coding DNA: TGTGCCAGCAGTCGGGAAGAAAGGGATACGCAGTATTTT. Translated, it gives CASSREERDTQYF. The chain recombines TRBV6-4 with TRBJ2-3; possible D gene TRBD2, 5 bases. Germline V gene lookup returns CDR1 MRHNA and CDR2 SNTAGT. This CDR3 spans 13 amino acids. Trimming stripped 5 bases from V and 6 bases from J, with 12 bases between.

The V and J genes are TRBV29-1 and TRBJ2-1, with a weak D call TRBD2 (6 bases). Germline V gives CDR1 SQVTM, CDR2 ANQGSEA. V lost 6 bases and J 10 bases, leaving 10 bases between the germline ends. The CDR3 covers 10 residues. CDR3 region: CSVGGGEQFF. In nucleotides, the CDR3 is TGCAGCGTGGGAGGAGGGGAGCAGTTCTTC.

J is TRBJ2-7 and V is TRBV28; unclear D gene. This CDR3 contains 12 residues. Germline V CDR1 and CDR2: MDHEN, SYDVKM. Trimming took off 3 bases at V and 3 bases at J, with 6 bases between the two ends. DNA for the CDR3: TGTGCCAGCAGTTTCATGTACTACGAGCAGTACTTC. Protein sequence: CASSFMYYEQYF.

This clone was observed a handful of times. This chain joins TRBV30 and TRBJ1-1; no firm D call. The CDR3 spans 13 residues. The germline V and J ends were trimmed by 0 bases and 11 bases, with 16 bases remaining between them. In germline, CDR1 is GTSNPN, CDR2 SVGIG (reference sequence). CDR3 coding DNA: TGTGCCTGGAGTGTACAAGATAGGGCGGGGGCTTTCTTT. This gives the protein CAWSVQDRAGAFF.

In this sample, this clone turned up once. CDR3 in DNA: TGTGCCAGCAAAGTGGACCCGTCGGGGGGGACCCAGTACTTC. Protein product: CASKVDPSGGTQYF. The chain recombines TRBV6-1 with TRBJ2-5; 7 bases match TRBD2. This CDR3 spans 14 amino acids. Losses at the gene ends were 7 bases for V and 7 bases for J; bases not matched to a gene: 12. Germline CDR1 and CDR2: MNHNS and SASEGT.

V usage is TRBV10-3 and J usage is TRBJ2-2; no clear D. The germline gives CDR1 ENHRY, CDR2 SYGVKD. The CDR3 extends over 11 amino acids. V dropped 4 bases and J dropped 7 bases, with 4 bases sitting between them. The CDR3 is CAISVGGELFF. The CDR3 DNA is TGTGCCATCAGTGTTGGCGGGGAGCTGTTTTTT.

The table lists this clone with many counts. V is TRBV14 and J is TRBJ2-1; weak D call: TRBD2 (5 bases). The CDR3 sequence is 16 residues long. Trimming took 0 bases from V and 4 from J, leaving 13 bases between them. Germline-derived CDR1 and CDR2 are SGHDN and FVKESK. The CDR3 spells CASSQDRWRTYNEQFF. The CDR3 bases are TGTGCCAGCAGCCAAGATCGTTGGCGGACTTACAATGAGCAGTTCTTC.

This sequence joins TRBV4-2 and TRBJ1-5, with TRBD1 identical over 9 bases. Germline V CDR1 and CDR2: LGHNA, YNFKEQ. This CDR3 comprises 20 residues. V shed 3 bases and J 1 base; nucleotides not matched to a gene: 16. The CDR3 loop reads CASSQGPGTGILYSNQPQHF. The CDR3, as DNA: TGTGCCAGCAGCCAGGGGCCCGGGACAGGGATTTTATACAGCAATCAGCCCCAGCATTTT.

CDR3 DNA sequence: TGCGCCAGCAGCTTTAATGTGAACGAGCAGTACTTC. Its translation: CASSFNVNEQYF. The chain recombines TRBV5-1 with TRBJ2-7; no firm D call. Per the germline V gene, CDR1 is SGHRS and CDR2 is YFSETQ. This CDR3 has 12 amino acids. Trimming stripped 2 bases from V and 5 bases from J, with 8 bases between.

V gene TRBV7-9 combines with J gene TRBJ2-7; 10 positions match TRBD2. Germline V gene lookup returns CDR1 SEHNR and CDR2 FQNEAQ (reference sequence). V dropped 0 bases and J dropped 4; count of bases not matched to a gene: 6. This CDR3 has 16 amino acids. The CDR3 loop reads CASSLALSSGSYEQYF. The DNA of the CDR3 is TGTGCCAGCAGCTTAGCGCTGTCTAGCGGGAGTTACGAGCAGTACTTC.

This chain uses TRBV5-1 with TRBJ2-7, with 9 bases identical to TRBD1. This CDR3 spans 15 amino acids. In germline, CDR1 is SGHRS, CDR2 YFSETQ. Trimming took 1 base from V and 7 from J; bases not matched to a gene: 9. In DNA, the CDR3 is TGCGCCAGCAGCTTGTGGGGACAGGGTTCTGAAGAGCAGTACTTC. Its translation: CASSLWGQGSEEQYF.

The chain couples TRBV5-1 to TRBJ1-2; D is perhaps TRBD1 (5 bases). Germline V lookup: CDR1 SGHRS, CDR2 YFSETQ. The CDR3 sequence is 14 residues long. Trimming left V 0 bases short and J 4 bases short, with 10 bases between. This CDR3 reads CASSLVGRVYGYTF. The CDR3 region has the DNA TGCGCCAGCAGCTTGGTGGGGCGCGTCTATGGCTACACCTTC.

V and J are TRBV2 and TRBJ2-3; 7 positions match TRBD2. This CDR3 has 18 amino acids. V dropped 5 bases and J dropped 5; count of bases not matched to a gene: 19. Looked up from germline, CDR1 is SNHLY and CDR2 is FYNNEI. DNA for the CDR3: TGTGCCAGCAGTTTGGGTTCGGGGGGTCGTCAGCGTCGAGATACGCAGTATTTT. It translates to CASSLGSGGRQRRDTQYF.

This clone was counted a single time. For the CDR3, the DNA is TGTGCCATCAGTGAGTCTCCTAGCCAAGAGACCCAGTACTTC. Translation gives CAISESPSQETQYF. The rearrangement uses TRBV10-3 and TRBJ2-5; no reliable D call. Germline lookup yields CDR1 ENHRY and CDR2 SYGVKD. V was trimmed by 0 bases and J by 1 base, leaving 6 bases between them. CDR3 size: 14 residues.

The rearrangement uses TRBV19 and TRBJ2-7; 9 bases align to TRBD1. This CDR3 comprises 14 residues. CDR1 is LNHDA and CDR2 is SQIVND in the germline V gene (reference sequence). The ends lost 8 bases at V and 7 bases at J; junction bases unmatched: 12. CDR3 coding DNA: TGTGCCAGTTCCGTGGACAGGGGACTGGGGGAGCAGTACTTC. Translating it yields CASSVDRGLGEQYF.

Comment on this clone: At the DNA level, this CDR3 is encoded by other sequences in the same sample as well. This chain connects TRBV5-1 to TRBJ2-2; D not resolved. The V end lost 0 bases, the J end lost 0 bases, and 3 bases lay between the germline ends. The CDR3 has 14 residues. Germline CDR1 and CDR2: SGHRS and YFSETQ. CDR3 amino acids: CASSLDANTGELFF. The CDR3 nucleotides are TGCGCCAGCAGCTTGGATGCGAACACCGGGGAGCTGTTTTTT.

Only a few counts were recorded for this clone. The chain recombines TRBV5-1 with TRBJ2-7; D assignment may be TRBD1 or TRBD2 (5 bases each). CDR1 and CDR2 from the germline V gene are SGHRS and YFSETQ. The CDR3 has 14 amino acids. Trimming removed 4 bases from V and 4 bases from J, with 15 bases in between. DNA of the CDR3: TGCGCCAGCAGCGCCTCCGGGACCCTTTACGAGCAGTACTTC. Protein: CASSASGTLYEQYF.

This chain links TRBV5-8 with TRBJ2-7; TRBD1 aligns across 7 bases. The CDR3 is 14 amino acids. CDR1 and CDR2 from the germline V gene are SGHTS and YDEGEE. V was clipped by 4 bases and J by 5 bases; unmatched bases: 9. The CDR3 reads CASSKQGLVHEQYF. For the CDR3, the DNA is TGTGCCAGCAGCAAACAGGGGCTAGTCCACGAGCAGTACTTC.

This clone was found a few times. The chain is built from TRBV7-3 and TRBJ1-1, with D maybe TRBD1 (5 bases). The germline CDR1 and CDR2 sequences are SGHTA and FQGTGA. This CDR3 has 14 amino acids. The ends were cut back, 5 bases at V and 1 base at J, with 11 bases in the middle. As DNA, the CDR3 is TGTGCCAGCAGCGCCTCGACAGCGAACACTGAAGCTTTCTTT. Its protein product is CASSASTANTEAFF.

This clone occurred a few times. The chain carries TRBV27 and TRBJ2-3; 9 bases fit TRBD2. Looked up from germline, CDR1 is MNHEY and CDR2 is SMNVEV (reference sequence). V was pared by 11 bases and J by 0 bases, with 12 bases of the junction left unmatched. The CDR3 has 16 residues. The CDR3 protein is CAGVFGTSRSTDTQYF. The CDR3 DNA sequence: TGTGCCGGGGTATTCGGGACTAGCAGAAGCACAGATACGCAGTATTTT.

This clone was seen a handful of times. The chain links TRBV7-2 to TRBJ2-5, with TRBD1 matching 7 bases. V lost 5 bases, J lost 3 bases, and 6 bases stayed unmatched. The V gene's germline CDR1 is SGHTA and CDR2 FQGNSA. This CDR3 is built from 14 residues. In nucleotides, the CDR3 is TGTGCCAGCAGCGCAATAGACAGGGAAGAGACCCAGTACTTC. Amino acid sequence: CASSAIDREETQYF.

The chain is built from TRBV23-1 and TRBJ1-1; D is possibly TRBD1 (6 bases). Being an ORF, TRBV23-1 has a function that is uncertain. This CDR3 region has 14 residues. V was cut by 4 bases and J by 5 bases, with 14 bases left in between. The CDR3 DNA sequence: TGCGCCAGCAGTCCCCCAGGGGAGGGAACTGAAGCTTTCTTT. This encodes CASSPPGEGTEAFF.

DNA for the CDR3: TGTGCCGGGACCGGGACTACCAACTACGAGCAGTACTTC. Its protein is CAGTGTTNYEQYF. This chain uses TRBV30 with TRBJ2-7; 7 bases agree with TRBD2. Per germline, CDR1 GTSNPN and CDR2 SVGIG (reference sequence). With V trimmed by 8 bases and J by 3 bases, 10 bases remained unmatched. This CDR3 is built from 13 residues.

This chain uses TRBV7-9 with TRBJ2-7; TRBD2 agrees at 13 bases. The CDR3 length is 19 residues. Germline V gene sequence: CDR1 SEHNR, CDR2 FQNEAQ (reference sequence). The junction had 11 bases not matched to a gene; V was cut back by 1 base and J by 2 bases. The CDR3 DNA sequence: TGTGCCAGCAGCTTAGTGTGGGGACTAGCGGGACGTAGCCCCTACGAGCAGTACTTC. It is translated as CASSLVWGLAGRSPYEQYF.

V is TRBV4-3 and J is TRBJ2-7; no firm D call. CDR1 is LGHNA, CDR2 YSLEER, per germline. The V end lost 6 bases, the J end lost 0 bases, and 12 bases lay between the germline ends. The length of the CDR3 is 14 residues. The DNA for the CDR3 is TGCGCCAGCAGTAGAGGCGGTAGCTCCTACGAGCAGTACTTC. Encoded protein: CASSRGGSSYEQYF.